This record concerns one TCR beta chain sequence. This entry is derived from a study of blood T cell repertoires in COVID-19. The CDR3 sequence is 15 residues long. This table comes from immunoSEQ multiplex PCR, and its TCRdb copy is limited to in-frame clones, with some not included. The sample lists just under 90,000 clones, 70% to 90% occurring once. J is TRBJ2-1 and V is TRBV12-1; whether TRBD2, the table's D call, matches the DNA was not checked. TRBV12-1 is a pseudogene segment. This clonotype was obtained from a man in his sixties with acute or convalescent COVID-19. Source material: peripheral blood. The CDR3 DNA reads as TGTGCCAGCAGCCCCCCGGGACTAGGGAACAATGAGCAGTTCTTC. Its protein is CASSPPGLGNNEQFF.